The 16 T cell receptor beta chains reported below all come from one sample, sequenced in a study of blood T cell repertoires in COVID-19. Sequencing used immunoSEQ multiplex PCR; TCRdb keeps in-frame clones, though not all of them. This table holds around 100,000 clones, approximately 90% found once. The specimen was peripheral blood. These receptors all come from a man aged 50 to 59 with acute or convalescent COVID-19.

CDR3 DNA: TGTGCCAGCAGCCAAGATTTCGGAGTAGCAGCCTACAATGAGCAGTTCTTC. This encodes CASSQDFGVAAYNEQFF. This chain joins TRBV14 and TRBJ2-1; D uncertain. Germline values: CDR1 SGHDN, CDR2 FVKESK. There are 17 residues in the CDR3. V shed 0 bases and J shed 2 bases, with 14 bases lying between them. The variable domain in full, completed from reference TRBV14 and TRBJ2-1, reads EAGVTQFPSHSVIEKGQTVTLRCDPISGHDNLYWYRRVMGKEIKFLLHFVKESKQDESGMPNNRFLAERTGGTYSTLKVQPAELEDSGVYFCASSQDFGVAAYNEQFFGPGTRLTVL.

The V call is TRBV5-4, the J call TRBJ2-2, with TRBD2 identical over 8 bases. CDR3 length equals 15 residues. The V segment lost 1 base and the J segment 1 base; nucleotides outside the gene matches: 0. CDR1 is SGHNT and CDR2 is YYREEE in the germline V gene (reference sequence). The CDR3, as DNA: TGTGCCAGCAGCTTGACTAGCGGGAACACCGGGGAGCTGTTTTTT. It is translated as CASSLTSGNTGELFF.

This clone was picked up a small number of times. This chain uses TRBV5-1 with TRBJ1-1, with 7 bases matching TRBD1. The CDR3 is 15 amino acids. The germline gives CDR1 SGHRS, CDR2 YFSETQ. Trimming took 7 bases from V and 4 from J; bases not matched to a gene: 13. CDR3 in DNA: TGCGCCAGCTCCCGGGAGGGGGCGGGGGGCACTGAAGCTTTCTTT. It is translated as CASSREGAGGTEAFF.

The chain is built from TRBV28 and TRBJ2-7; 8 nucleotides match TRBD1. Looked up from germline, CDR1 is MDHEN and CDR2 is SYDVKM. V lost 4 bases to trimming and J lost 4 bases; unmatched junction nucleotides: 9. CDR3 length: 15 residues. CDR3 residues: CASSSTGARRYEQYF. The CDR3 region has the DNA TGTGCCAGCAGTTCGACAGGGGCACGACGGTACGAGCAGTACTTC.

The rearrangement uses TRBV18 and TRBJ2-1; D perhaps matches TRBD2 (6 bases). Germline loops: CDR1 KGHSH, CDR2 LQKENI. V dropped 3 bases and J dropped 0 bases, with 15 bases sitting between them. This CDR3 region has 17 residues. The CDR3 loop is CASSPFTGGSSYNEQFF. CDR3 nucleotides: TGTGCCAGCTCACCCTTCACCGGGGGTAGCTCCTACAATGAGCAGTTCTTC.

The chain recombines TRBV30 with TRBJ1-1; 9 bases agree with TRBD1. Per germline, CDR1 GTSNPN and CDR2 SVGIG (reference sequence). This CDR3 contains 14 residues. The ends lost 8 bases at V and 5 bases at J; junction bases unmatched: 12. The CDR3 protein is CAADRGIVRTEAFF. CDR3 bases: TGTGCCGCAGACAGGGGGATTGTTCGGACTGAAGCTTTCTTT.

The rearrangement uses TRBV19 and TRBJ2-5, with D perhaps matching TRBD1 (6 bases). V was trimmed by 10 bases and J by 1 base, leaving 19 bases between them. This CDR3 comprises 15 residues. CDR1 is LNHDA, CDR2 SQIVND, per germline (reference sequence). In DNA, the CDR3 is TGTGCCACCTCTATCCAAGGGGGATTCCAAGAGACCCAGTACTTC. This gives the protein CATSIQGGFQETQYF. The full variable domain, with the rest looked up from reference TRBV19 and TRBJ2-5, is DGGITQSPKYLFRKEGQNVTLSCEQNLNHDAMYWYRQDPGQGLRLIYYSQIVNDFQKGDIAEGYSVSREKKESFPLTVTSAQKNPTAFYLCATSIQGGFQETQYFGPGTRLLVL.

The V call is TRBV10-3, the J call TRBJ2-3; 12 positions match TRBD2. This CDR3 spans 17 amino acids. CDR1 and CDR2 (germline): ENHRY, SYGVKD. V was pared by 2 bases and J by 4 bases, with 7 bases of the junction left unmatched. The CDR3 DNA reads as TGTGCCATCAGTGAGCGAGATCTAGCGGGAGGGCCAGATACGCAGTATTTT. This gives the protein CAISERDLAGGPDTQYF.

This clone came up a few times. V and J are TRBV19 and TRBJ1-2; D unclear. Trimming cost V 4 bases and J 4 bases, with 13 bases left between them. This CDR3 region has 14 residues. Germline V gene lookup returns CDR1 LNHDA and CDR2 SQIVND (reference sequence). CDR3: CASSTLQKLYGYTF. The DNA of the CDR3 is TGTGCCAGTAGTACCCTACAGAAACTCTATGGCTACACCTTC.

The CDR3 nucleotides read TGTGCCAGTAGGCAGGGGAAACAGCCCCAGCATTTT. This encodes CASRQGKQPQHF. V is TRBV19 and J is TRBJ1-5, with D possibly being TRBD1 (6 bases). Per germline, CDR1 LNHDA and CDR2 SQIVND (reference sequence). Trimming removed 6 bases from V and 7 bases from J, with 10 bases in between. This CDR3 is 12 amino acids long.

V is TRBV11-2 and J is TRBJ2-7; 8 nucleotides match TRBD1. Germline V gives CDR1 SGHAT, CDR2 FQNNGV. V lost 5 bases, J lost 1 base, and 7 bases stayed unmatched. The CDR3 is made up of 15 amino acids. CDR3: CASSSRTGPSYEQYF. CDR3 in DNA: TGTGCCAGCAGCAGCCGGACAGGGCCATCCTACGAGCAGTACTTC.

The CDR3 DNA reads as TGTGCCAGCTCCGGACACGATGGGGAAAAACTGTTTTTT. Protein product: CASSGHDGEKLFF. The rearrangement joins TRBV10-3 to TRBJ1-4; TRBD1 is a possible D gene (5 bases). Germline CDR1 ENHRY, CDR2 SYGVKD. The V end was cut by 10 bases, the J end by 8 bases, with 17 bases between. The CDR3 is made up of 13 amino acids.

This chain connects TRBV5-1 to TRBJ2-7; 10 bases line up with TRBD2. The CDR3 loop spans 13 amino acids. Germline V gene sequence: CDR1 SGHRS, CDR2 YFSETQ. J gave up 6 bases and V 5 bases, and 5 bases lay outside the gene matches. CDR3 amino acids: CASSLIAGGEQYF. In DNA, the CDR3 is TGCGCCAGCAGTCTTATAGCGGGAGGCGAGCAGTACTTC.

The J gene is TRBJ2-1, the V gene TRBV5-1; 8 positions match TRBD2. The junction had 1 base not matched to a gene; V was cut back by 0 bases and J by 2 bases. In germline, CDR1 is SGHRS, CDR2 YFSETQ. CDR3 length: 15 residues. CDR3: CASSLAGLAYNEQFF. CDR3 DNA: TGCGCCAGCAGCTTGGCGGGACTAGCCTACAATGAGCAGTTCTTC.

This chain uses TRBV5-4 with TRBJ2-3; TRBD2 aligns across 9 bases. The CDR3 contains 14 residues. CDR1 and CDR2 (germline): SGHNT, YYREEE (reference sequence). Germline trimming cut 0 bases from V and 4 bases from J; bases unmatched to any gene: 0. CDR3 bases: TGTGCCAGCAGCTTGGGACTAGCGGCAGATACGCAGTATTTT. Encoded protein: CASSLGLAADTQYF.

The chain has TRBV11-3 and TRBJ1-1, with 8 bases aligning to TRBD1. The V and J ends lost 1 base and 3 bases, in that order; junction bases with no gene match: 4. Germline V lookup: CDR1 SGHNT, CDR2 YENEEA. The CDR3 totals 15 residues. CDR3 residues: CASSLGTGKDTEAFF. The CDR3 DNA reads TGTGCCAGCAGCTTAGGGACAGGGAAAGACACTGAAGCTTTCTTT. Looking up the rest from reference TRBV11-3 and TRBJ1-1 gives the full variable domain: EAGVVQSPRYKIIEKKQPVAFWCNPISGHNTLYWYLQNLGQGPELLIRYENEEAVDDSQLPKDRFSAERLKGVDSTLKIQPAELGDSAVYLCASSLGTGKDTEAFFGQGTRLTVV.